The rows below give T cell receptor beta chains drawn from one sample of a study of blood T cell repertoires in COVID-19. Repertoires were generated with immunoSEQ multiplex PCR, while TCRdb's copy carries only in-frame clones and drops some. The sample has more than 25,000 clones, 70% to 90% seen once. The sample taken for sequencing was peripheral blood. The receptors stem from a human donor in a cohort sampled during active COVID-19. The CDR3 runs from the conserved cysteine through the conserved F or W. The D gene is left open where the match is weak. The size entry is marked missing in some rows and otherwise reads once, few, many or a size class.

>TRBV7-8|TRBD2|TRBJ2-2|NA
TGTGCCAGCGGCGCCCTACCTAGCGGGAGGGCCACGAACACCGGGGAGCTGTTTTTT
CASGALPSGRATNTGELFF
>TRBV4-2|NA|TRBJ2-6|NA
TGTGCCAGCAGCCAAGGGGGAGAATCTGGGGCCAACGTCCTGACTTTC
CASSQGGESGANVLTF
>TRBV5-1|NA|TRBJ2-1|NA
TGCGCCAGCAGCTTGGGCGGGGCATACAATGAGCAGTTCTTC
CASSLGGAYNEQFF
>TRBV2|NA|TRBJ2-5|NA
TGTGCCAGCAGTGAGGACTTGGCGGAGACCCAGTACTTC
CASSEDLAETQYF
>TRBV6-5|NA|TRBJ1-1|NA
TGTGCCAGCAGGCCCGACAGAGGGAACACTGAAGCTTTCTTT
CASRPDRGNTEAFF
>TRBV10-3|TRBD1|TRBJ2-2|NA
TGTGCCATCAGTGGGGGACAGGCAATCAACACCGGGGAGCTGTTTTTT
CAISGGQAINTGELFF
>TRBV5-1|NA|TRBJ2-3|NA
TGCGCCAGCAGCACGGGACAAATCCTATCGGGCACAGATACGCAGTATTTT
CASSTGQILSGTDTQYF
>TRBV21-1|NA|TRBJ1-4|once
TGTGCCAGCAGCAAAGATGGGCGGACAGGGGGCAATGGGACTAATGAAAAACTGTTTTTT
CASSKDGRTGGNGTNEKLFF
>TRBV7-7|TRBD2|TRBJ2-5|NA
TGTGCCAGCAGCCCGGGACTAGCGGGGGCGCGGGAGACCCAGTACTTC
CASSPGLAGARETQYF
>TRBV4-2|TRBD1|TRBJ1-6|NA
TGTGCCAGCAGCCCCGGACAGGCGGGTTCACCCCTCCACTTT
CASSPGQAGSPLHF
>TRBV10-2|TRBD1|TRBJ2-7|NA
TGCGCCAGCACTTGGTCCGGGACAGGAGCCTACGAGCAGTACTTC
CASTWSGTGAYEQYF
>TRBV4-1|TRBD1|TRBJ1-5|NA
TGCGCCAGCAGCAAAGAGCGTACAGGGGGCAATAGCAATCAGCCCCAGCATTTT
CASSKERTGGNSNQPQHF
>TRBV11-1|NA|TRBJ2-1|once
TGTGCCAGCAGCTTAGAGAACGGCTACAATGAGCAGTTCTTC
CASSLENGYNEQFF
>TRBV13|TRBD2|TRBJ2-7|NA
TGTGCCAGCAACTTAAACATAGCGGGAGGCGAGCAGTACTTC
CASNLNIAGGEQYF
>TRBV11-2|TRBD1|TRBJ1-3|once
TGTGCCAGCAGCTTGTCGTATGGGACAGGTGGAAACACCATATATTTT
CASSLSYGTGGNTIYF
>TRBV19|TRBD2|TRBJ2-3|NA
TGTGCCAGTAGTATAGATCGCGGGGGAGCGAGGAATACGCAGTATTTT
CASSIDRGGARNTQYF
>TRBV5-1|NA|TRBJ2-2|NA
TGCGCCAGCAGCTGGAGGCCCGGGGAGCTGTTTTTT
CASSWRPGELFF
>TRBV6-5|TRBD1|TRBJ1-6|NA
TGTGCCAGCAGCTCCACCGGGACAGAGGTATCACCCCTCCACTTT
CASSSTGTEVSPLHF
>TRBV4-1|TRBD2|TRBJ2-5|NA
TGCGCCAGCAGCGAAGGACTAGCGGGGGGGGGAAGAGAGACCCAGTACTTC
CASSEGLAGGGRETQYF
>TRBV6-2/TRBV6-3|NA|TRBJ2-1|NA
TGTGCCAGCAGCTTTGACAGAGAGCAGTTCTTC
CASSFDREQFF
>TRBV19|TRBD1|TRBJ1-3|once
TGTGCCAGTAGTACTGGGACAGGAGCTGGAAACACCATATATTTT
CASSTGTGAGNTIYF
>TRBV5-6|TRBD1|TRBJ1-2|NA
TGTGCCAGCAGCTCCCGGACAGGATACTATGGCTACACCTTC
CASSSRTGYYGYTF
>TRBV4-1|NA|TRBJ2-5|NA
TGCGCCAGCAGCCAAGAAAGGGGACTCGGGGAGACCCAGTACTTC
CASSQERGLGETQYF
>TRBV28|TRBD1|TRBJ1-2|NA
TGTGCCAGCAGTCGGACAGGGCGCATCTATAATTATGGCTACACCTTC
CASSRTGRIYNYGYTF
>TRBV11-1|NA|TRBJ2-7|once
TGTGCCAGCGCCGGACATGGCGAGCAGTACTTC
CASAGHGEQYF
>TRBV24-1|TRBD2|TRBJ2-1|NA
TGTGCCACCAGAGCCAGCGGGGACAATGAGCAGTTCTTC
CATRASGDNEQFF
>TRBV2|TRBD2|TRBJ2-1|once
TGTGCCAGCAGGGCCGGGACTAGCGGGGGGGCAGGTGAGCAGTTCTTC
CASRAGTSGGAGEQFF
>TRBV27|TRBD2|TRBJ2-7|NA
TGTGCCAGCAGTTTTACTAGCGGATCCTACGAGCAGTACTTC
CASSFTSGSYEQYF
>TRBV6-5|TRBD1|TRBJ2-1|once
TGTGCCAGCACCCCGGGACAGGGTGTCTATGAGCAGTTCTTC
CASTPGQGVYEQFF
>TRBV30|TRBD1|TRBJ2-6|NA
TGTGCCTGGAGTGGACAGGGGCGACTCTCTGGGGCCAACGTCCTGACTTTC
CAWSGQGRLSGANVLTF
>TRBV7-3|TRBD2|TRBJ2-7|NA
TGTGCCAGCCCCGGCTCTAGCGGGAGGCCCAGGGAGCAGTACTTC
CASPGSSGRPREQYF
>TRBV19|NA|TRBJ2-3|NA
TGTGCCAGTAGTATCGTGGATACGCAGTATTTT
CASSIVDTQYF
>TRBV7-2|NA|TRBJ2-5|NA
TGTGCCAGCAGCTTAGACGGGGGAAGGGAGACCCAGTACTTC
CASSLDGGRETQYF
>TRBV29-1|TRBD1|TRBJ2-1|NA
TGCAGCGCGAGACCGGGACAGGGCCACAATGAGCAGTTCTTC
CSARPGQGHNEQFF
>TRBV4-1|TRBD2|TRBJ2-5|NA
TGCGCCAGCAGCCCCCTGATAGCGGGAGAGACCCAGTACTTC
CASSPLIAGETQYF
>TRBV7-3|NA|TRBJ2-1|NA
TGTGCCAGCAGCCTCACCTCGGCGGACTACAATGAGCAGTTCTTC
CASSLTSADYNEQFF
>TRBV29-1|TRBD1|TRBJ2-1|NA
TGCAGCGTTGAAGGACAGGGTTGGCCCAATGAGCAGTTCTTC
CSVEGQGWPNEQFF
>TRBV3-1/TRBV3-2|NA|TRBJ2-7|NA
TGTGCCAGCAGGGACAAGTCCTACGAGCAGTACTTC
CASRDKSYEQYF
>TRBV5-6|TRBD1|TRBJ1-3|NA
TGTGCCAGCAGCCTGAACAGGGGAAGTTGGGAAAACACCATATATTTT
CASSLNRGSWENTIYF
>TRBV10-1|TRBD2|TRBJ2-1|NA
TGCGCCAGCAGCTTGACTAGCGGAACCTACAATGAGCAGTTCTTC
CASSLTSGTYNEQFF
>TRBV4-1|NA|TRBJ1-1|few
TGCGCCAGCAGCCAGGGGGCTATCGGCACTGAAGCTTTCTTT
CASSQGAIGTEAFF
>TRBV28|NA|TRBJ2-7|NA
TGTGCCAGCAGTGCCCGGGACAACTCACTAGAACAGTACTTC
CASSARDNSLEQYF
>TRBV19|TRBD1|TRBJ1-5|NA
TGTGCCAGTAGTGACAGGGGACCTCGCCTTTATAGCAATCAGCCCCAGCATTTT
CASSDRGPRLYSNQPQHF
>TRBV9|TRBD1|TRBJ2-5|once
TGTGCCAGCAGCGCCGGCTCCGGACAGGGGGCAGAGACCCAGTACTTC
CASSAGSGQGAETQYF
>TRBV5-1|NA|TRBJ1-1|NA
TGCGCCAGCAGCTTGATTAGTACCCGTGGGAACACTGAAGCTTTCTTT
CASSLISTRGNTEAFF
>TRBV6-5|NA|TRBJ2-5|NA
TGTGCCAGCAGTTACTCGCCGGGGATGGAGACCCAGTACTTC
CASSYSPGMETQYF